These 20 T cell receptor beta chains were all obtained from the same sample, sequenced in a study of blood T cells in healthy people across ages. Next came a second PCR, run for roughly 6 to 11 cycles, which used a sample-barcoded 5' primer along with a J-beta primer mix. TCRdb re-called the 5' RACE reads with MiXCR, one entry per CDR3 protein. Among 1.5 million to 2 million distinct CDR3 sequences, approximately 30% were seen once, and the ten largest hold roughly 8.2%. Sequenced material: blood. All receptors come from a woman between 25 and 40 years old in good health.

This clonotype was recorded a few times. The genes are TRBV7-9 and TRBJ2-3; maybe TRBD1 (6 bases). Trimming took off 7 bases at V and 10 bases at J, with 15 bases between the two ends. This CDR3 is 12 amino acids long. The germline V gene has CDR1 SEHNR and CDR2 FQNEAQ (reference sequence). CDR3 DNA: TGTGCCAGCACGGCGACAGGTCTAGCGCAGTATTTT. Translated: CASTATGLAQYF.

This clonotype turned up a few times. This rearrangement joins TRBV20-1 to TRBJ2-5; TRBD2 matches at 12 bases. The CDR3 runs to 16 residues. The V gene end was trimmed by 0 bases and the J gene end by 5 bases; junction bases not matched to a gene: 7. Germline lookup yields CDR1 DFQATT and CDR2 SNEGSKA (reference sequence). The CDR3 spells CSARDVTSGRGETQYF. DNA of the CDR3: TGCAGTGCTAGAGACGTGACTAGCGGGAGAGGGGAGACCCAGTACTTC.

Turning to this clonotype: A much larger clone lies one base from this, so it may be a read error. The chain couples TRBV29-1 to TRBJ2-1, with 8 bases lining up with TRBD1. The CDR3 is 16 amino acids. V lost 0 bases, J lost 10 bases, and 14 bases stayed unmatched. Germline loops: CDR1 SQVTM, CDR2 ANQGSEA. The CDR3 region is CSVEDWGTGDLYEQFF. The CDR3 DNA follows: TGCAGCGTTGAAGATTGGGGGACAGGCGACCTCTACGAGCAGTTCTTC.

The CDR3 region has the DNA TGTGCCACCAGCAGCTCAGGCGACAATGAGCAGTTCTTC. It is translated as CATSSSGDNEQFF. The rearrangement joins TRBV15 to TRBJ2-1; unclear D gene. This CDR3 is 13 amino acids long. V was shortened by 3 bases and J by 5 bases, with 8 bases between the two germline ends. Germline V gives CDR1 LNHNV, CDR2 YYDKDF (reference sequence).

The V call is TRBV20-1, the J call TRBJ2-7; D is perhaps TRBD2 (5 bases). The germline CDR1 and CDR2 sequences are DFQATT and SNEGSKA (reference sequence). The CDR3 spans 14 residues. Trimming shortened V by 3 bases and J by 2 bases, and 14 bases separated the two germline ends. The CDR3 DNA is TGCAGTGCTAGTCTGTTTGGGGAGACCTACGAGCAGTACTTC. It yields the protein CSASLFGETYEQYF.

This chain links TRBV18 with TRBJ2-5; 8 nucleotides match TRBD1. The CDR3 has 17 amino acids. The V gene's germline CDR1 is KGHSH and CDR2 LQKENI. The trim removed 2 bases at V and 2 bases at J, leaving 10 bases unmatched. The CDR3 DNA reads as TGTGCCAGCTCACCAGTGAGTCAGGGGGCGCGTCAAGAGACCCAGTACTTC. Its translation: CASSPVSQGARQETQYF.

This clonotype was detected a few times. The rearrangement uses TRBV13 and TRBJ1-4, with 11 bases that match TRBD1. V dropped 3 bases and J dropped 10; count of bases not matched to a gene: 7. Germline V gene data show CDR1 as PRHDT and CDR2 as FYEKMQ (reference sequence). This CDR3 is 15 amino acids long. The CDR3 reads CASSLGQGGSGKLFF. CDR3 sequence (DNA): TGTGCCAGCAGCTTGGGACAGGGGGGATCTGGAAAACTGTTTTTT.

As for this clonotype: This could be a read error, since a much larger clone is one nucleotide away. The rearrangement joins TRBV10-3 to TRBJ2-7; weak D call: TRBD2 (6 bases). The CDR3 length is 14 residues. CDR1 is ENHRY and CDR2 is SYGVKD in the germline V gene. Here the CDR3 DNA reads TGTACCATCAGTGAGCCGGGAGAGTGGAGCGAGCAGTACTTC. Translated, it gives CTISEPGEWSEQYF.

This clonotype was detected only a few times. The chain's CDR3 is CASSLAVVGYEQYF. The CDR3 coding sequence is TGCGCCAGCAGCTTAGCGGTGGTGGGCTACGAGCAGTACTTC. The chain joins TRBV5-1 to TRBJ2-7; possibly TRBD2 for D (5 bases). The CDR3 covers 14 residues. V was trimmed by 2 bases and J by 3 bases, leaving 12 bases between them. Germline CDR1 and CDR2: SGHRS and YFSETQ.

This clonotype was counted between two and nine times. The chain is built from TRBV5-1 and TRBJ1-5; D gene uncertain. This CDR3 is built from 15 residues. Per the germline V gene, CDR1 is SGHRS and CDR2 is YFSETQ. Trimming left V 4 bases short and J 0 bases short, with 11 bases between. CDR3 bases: TGCGCCAGCAGCCGTGACATTTATAGCAATCAGCCCCAGCATTTT. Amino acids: CASSRDIYSNQPQHF. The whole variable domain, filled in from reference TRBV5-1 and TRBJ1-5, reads KAGVTQTPRYLIKTRGQQVTLSCSPISGHRSVSWYQQTPGQGLQFLFEYFSETQRNKGNFPGRFSGRQFSNSRSEMNVSTLELGDSALYLCASSRDIYSNQPQHFGDGTRLSIL.

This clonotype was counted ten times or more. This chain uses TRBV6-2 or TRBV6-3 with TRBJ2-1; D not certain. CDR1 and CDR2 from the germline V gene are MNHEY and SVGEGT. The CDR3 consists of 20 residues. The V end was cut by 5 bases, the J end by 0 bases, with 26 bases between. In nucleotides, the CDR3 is TGTGCCAGCAGTCCTACTTTTCGCCAAAGTATATACTCCTCCTACAATGAGCAGTTCTTC. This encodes CASSPTFRQSIYSSYNEQFF.

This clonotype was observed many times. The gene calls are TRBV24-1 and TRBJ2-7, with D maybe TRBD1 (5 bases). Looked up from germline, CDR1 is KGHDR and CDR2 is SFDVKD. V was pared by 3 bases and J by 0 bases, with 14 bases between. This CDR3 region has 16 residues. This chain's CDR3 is CATSDLQTGLSYEQYF. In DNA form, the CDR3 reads TGTGCCACCAGTGATCTACAAACAGGCCTCTCCTACGAGCAGTACTTC.

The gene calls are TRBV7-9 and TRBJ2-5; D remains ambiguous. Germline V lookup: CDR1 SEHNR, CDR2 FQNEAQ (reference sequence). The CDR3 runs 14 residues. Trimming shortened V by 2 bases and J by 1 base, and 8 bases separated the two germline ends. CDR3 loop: CASSLSTIQETQYF. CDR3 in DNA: TGTGCCAGCAGCTTAAGCACTATCCAAGAGACCCAGTACTTC.

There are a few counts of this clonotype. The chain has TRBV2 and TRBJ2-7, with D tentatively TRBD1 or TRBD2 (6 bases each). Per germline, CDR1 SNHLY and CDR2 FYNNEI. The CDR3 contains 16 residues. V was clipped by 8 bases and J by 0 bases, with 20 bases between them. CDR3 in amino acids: CASLEGGGPTSYEQYF. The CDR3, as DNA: TGTGCCAGCCTCGAGGGGGGCGGGCCCACCTCCTACGAGCAGTACTTC.

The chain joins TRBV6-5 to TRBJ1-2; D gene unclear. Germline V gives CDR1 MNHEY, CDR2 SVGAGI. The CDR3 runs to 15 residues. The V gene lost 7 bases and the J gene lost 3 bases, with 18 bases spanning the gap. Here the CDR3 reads CASKTDSTLYYGYTF. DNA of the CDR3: TGTGCCAGCAAAACGGATAGTACACTTTACTATGGCTACACCTTC.

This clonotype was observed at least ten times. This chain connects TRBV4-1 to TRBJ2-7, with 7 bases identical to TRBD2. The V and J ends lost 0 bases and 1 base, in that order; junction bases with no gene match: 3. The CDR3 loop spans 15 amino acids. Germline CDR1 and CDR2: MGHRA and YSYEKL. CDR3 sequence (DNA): TGCGCCAGCAGCCAAGAACGGGGGGAATCCTACGAGCAGTACTTC. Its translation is CASSQERGESYEQYF.

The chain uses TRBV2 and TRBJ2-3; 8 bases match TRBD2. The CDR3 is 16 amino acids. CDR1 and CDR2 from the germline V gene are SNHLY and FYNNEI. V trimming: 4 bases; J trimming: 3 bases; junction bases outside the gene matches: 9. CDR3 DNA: TGTGCCAGCAGTGGGGGACTAGTGGGGTGGACAGATACGCAGTATTTT. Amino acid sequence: CASSGGLVGWTDTQYF.

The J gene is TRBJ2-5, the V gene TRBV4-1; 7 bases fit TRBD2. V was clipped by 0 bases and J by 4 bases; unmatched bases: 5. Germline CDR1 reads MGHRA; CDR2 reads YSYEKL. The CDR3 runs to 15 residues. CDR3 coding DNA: TGCGCCAGCAGCCAAGAGAGCGGGGTGGGAGAGACCCAGTACTTC. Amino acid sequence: CASSQESGVGETQYF.

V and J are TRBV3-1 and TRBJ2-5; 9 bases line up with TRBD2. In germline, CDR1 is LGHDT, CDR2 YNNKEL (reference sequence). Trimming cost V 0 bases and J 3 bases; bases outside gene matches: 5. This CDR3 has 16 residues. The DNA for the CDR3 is TGTGCCAGCAGCCAAGAAAAGCTAGCGGGAAAAGAGACCCAGTACTTC. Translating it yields CASSQEKLAGKETQYF.

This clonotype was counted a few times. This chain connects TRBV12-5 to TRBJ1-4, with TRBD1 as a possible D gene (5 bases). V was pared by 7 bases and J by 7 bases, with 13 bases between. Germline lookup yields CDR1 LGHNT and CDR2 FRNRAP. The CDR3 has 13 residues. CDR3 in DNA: TGTGCTAGTGCCCCCGGGACGGCTGAAAAACTGTTTTTT. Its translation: CASAPGTAEKLFF.